These 14 T cell receptor beta chains were all obtained from the same sample, sequenced in a study of T cell changes during pregnancy in multiple sclerosis. TCRdb keeps only in-frame clones here, not all; method: immunoSEQ multiplex PCR. Among 89,000 or so clones listed, about 91% were seen once. The sequencing here drew on PBMCs, taken in the first trimester of pregnancy. The source is a female donor in good health, serving as a control in a pregnancy study. Some clones in this sample may be carry-over from other donors' samples.

V and J are TRBV10-3 and TRBJ2-4; possibly TRBD2 for D (6 bases). The V gene lost 4 bases and the J gene lost 4 bases, with 17 bases spanning the gap. CDR1 and CDR2 (germline): ENHRY, SYGVKD. The CDR3 spans 16 residues. CDR3 DNA: TGTGCCATCAGTGCCCAGAACGGGGGTAAAAAAAACATTCAGTACTTC. It translates to CAISAQNGGKKNIQYF.

The chain has TRBV7-8 and TRBJ2-1, with TRBD2 identical over 14 bases. V lost 5 bases and J lost 8; bases outside the gene matches: 5. In germline, CDR1 is SGHVS, CDR2 FQNEAQ. The CDR3 is 15 residues long. The CDR3 loop reads CASSHRTSGRHEQFF. For the CDR3, the DNA is TGTGCCAGCAGCCACCGGACTAGCGGGAGGCATGAGCAGTTCTTC.

This sequence joins TRBV5-6 and TRBJ1-3, with TRBD1 as a possible D gene (6 bases). Trimming pared 2 bases from V and 7 bases from J, leaving 13 bases between. Germline CDR1 and CDR2: SGHDT and YYEEEE. The CDR3 runs 14 residues. CDR3 amino acids: CASSLEGVRNTIYF. In DNA, the CDR3 is TGTGCCAGCAGCTTAGAGGGGGTTCGTAACACCATATATTTT.

This chain connects TRBV28 to TRBJ1-4, with 7 nucleotides matching TRBD1. Trimming at V came to 3 bases and at J to 6 bases, leaving 4 bases not matched to a gene. The CDR3 length is 14 residues. Germline lookup yields CDR1 MDHEN and CDR2 SYDVKM. The DNA for the CDR3 is TGTGCCAGCAGTTTTCCAGGACAGGATGAAAAACTGTTTTTT. Its translation is CASSFPGQDEKLFF. Full variable domain (remainder filled in from reference TRBV28 and TRBJ1-4): DVKVTQSSRYLVKRTGEKVFLECVQDMDHENMFWYRQDPGLGLRLIYFSYDVKMKEKGDIPEGYSVSREKKERFSLILESASTNQTSMYLCASSFPGQDEKLFFGSGTQLSVL.

The CDR3 loop is CASTGNNYGYTF. In nucleotides, the CDR3 is TGTGCCAGCACAGGGAACAACTATGGCTACACCTTC. This chain uses TRBV2 with TRBJ1-2, with D perhaps matching TRBD1 (5 bases). The germline CDR1 and CDR2 sequences are SNHLY and FYNNEI. CDR3 length equals 12 residues. Trimming took off 7 bases at V and 2 bases at J, with 8 bases between the two ends.

The chain joins TRBV5-1 to TRBJ2-7, with D tentatively TRBD1 (5 bases). Germline CDR1 reads SGHRS; CDR2 reads YFSETQ. This CDR3 has 13 residues. The V end was cut by 4 bases, the J end by 6 bases, with 14 bases between. CDR3 sequence (DNA): TGCGCCAGCAGCGCAGGGTACCAAGGCGAGCAGTACTTC. Translation: CASSAGYQGEQYF.

The rearrangement links TRBV28 to TRBJ2-7, with 11 positions matching TRBD2. V lost 6 bases to trimming and J lost 0 bases; unmatched junction nucleotides: 10. Germline CDR1 reads MDHEN; CDR2 reads SYDVKM. The CDR3 is 17 residues long. In DNA, the CDR3 is TGTGCCAGCAGGGGGCCGGGACTAGCGGTTAGCTCCTACGAGCAGTACTTC. Translating it yields CASRGPGLAVSSYEQYF.

This clone was counted many times. Other DNA sequences in the same sample also yield this CDR3. The chain employs TRBV30 and TRBJ1-1; D gene ambiguous. V was clipped by 0 bases and J by 0 bases, with 5 bases between them. This CDR3 comprises 13 residues. CDR1 is GTSNPN and CDR2 is SVGIG in the germline V gene (reference sequence). The CDR3 DNA reads TGTGCCTGGAGTGTAACGGTGAACACTGAAGCTTTCTTT. Its translation: CAWSVTVNTEAFF.

The rearrangement uses TRBV11-2 and TRBJ2-3; 12 bases agree with TRBD2. V was pared by 6 bases and J by 2 bases, with 9 bases of the junction left unmatched. CDR1 and CDR2 from the germline V gene are SGHAT and FQNNGV. CDR3 size: 17 residues. For the CDR3, the DNA is TGTGCCAGCAGTTTTCGACTAGCGGGGGCCCTCACAGATACGCAGTATTTT. This gives the protein CASSFRLAGALTDTQYF. Looking up the rest from reference TRBV11-2 and TRBJ2-3 gives the full variable domain: EAGVAQSPRYKIIEKRQSVAFWCNPISGHATLYWYQQILGQGPKLLIQFQNNGVVDDSQLPKDRFSAERLKGVDSTLKIQPAKLEDSAVYLCASSFRLAGALTDTQYFGPGTRLTVL.

This rearrangement joins TRBV28 to TRBJ2-1; possible D gene TRBD2, 5 bases. There are 18 residues in the CDR3. Trimming pared 7 bases from V and 2 bases from J, leaving 24 bases between. Germline-derived CDR1 and CDR2 are MDHEN and SYDVKM. CDR3: CASTQRPSVPRPYNEQFF. The CDR3 DNA sequence: TGTGCCAGCACTCAGCGGCCCAGCGTCCCGCGCCCCTACAATGAGCAGTTCTTC.

The chain recombines TRBV29-1 with TRBJ2-1, with a weak D call TRBD2 (5 bases). The germline CDR1 and CDR2 sequences are SQVTM and ANQGSEA. Trimming cost V 4 bases and J 5 bases, with 9 bases left between them. The CDR3 extends over 12 amino acids. The CDR3 coding sequence is TGCAGCGTTGTAAGCGGAGACAATGAGCAGTTCTTC. Translating gives CSVVSGDNEQFF.

V gene TRBV27 combines with J gene TRBJ2-1, with a possible D match to TRBD1 (6 bases). This CDR3 contains 14 residues. The V end was cut by 5 bases, the J end by 15 bases, with 23 bases between. CDR1 and CDR2 (germline): MNHEY, SMNVEV (reference sequence). For the CDR3, the DNA is TGTGCCAGCAGTGGGGGCGGTGAGCTCCCGGTCCGGTTCTTC. Protein sequence: CASSGGGELPVRFF.

J is TRBJ1-6 and V is TRBV2; D might be TRBD1 (5 bases). CDR3 size: 19 residues. Germline loops: CDR1 SNHLY, CDR2 FYNNEI. With 2 bases removed from V and 0 bases from J, the gap between germline ends came to 17 bases. CDR3 in amino acids: CASSELDQTESSYNSPLHF. As DNA, the CDR3 is TGTGCCAGCAGTGAATTGGATCAGACAGAAAGCTCCTATAATTCACCCCTCCACTTT.

The V and J genes are TRBV28 and TRBJ2-1; a possible D gene is TRBD1 (6 bases). Trimming cost V 7 bases and J 4 bases, with 14 bases left between them. The CDR3 has 14 amino acids. Germline-derived CDR1 and CDR2 are MDHEN and SYDVKM. CDR3 amino acids: CASMRRDTYNEQFF. DNA of the CDR3: TGTGCCAGCATGAGACGGGACACTTACAATGAGCAGTTCTTC.